The entry below describes one TCR beta chain. The junction shows a germline mismatch at one end, possibly a read error. This sample is part of a study of T cells in Graves' hyperthyroidism and ophthalmopathy. The CDR3 extends over 18 amino acids. Germline V CDR1 and CDR2: LGHNA, YSLEER. The source material, RNA transcripts, was used to amplify TCR beta CDR3 regions. In the first-round RT-PCR of the TCR CDR3, the HTBI primer set was used. TCRdb passed the multiplex PCR reads through MiXCR, listing each CDR3 protein once. Seen here are 480,000 or so distinct CDR3 sequences, 40% to 50% observed once, and the top ten hold about 43%. Patients were excluded for uncontrolled infection, other autoimmune disease, pregnancy or lactation.

This rearrangement joins TRBV4-3 to TRBJ2-6, with D perhaps matching TRBD2 (6 bases). Sequenced material: peripheral blood or thyroid tissue (not recorded which). This sequence was found in an adult woman with Graves' disease, either hyperthyroidism or ophthalmopathy (not recorded which). CDR3 DNA sequence: TGCGCCAGCAGCCAATTGCAGCGCCGAGGGACTGGGGCCAACTTCCTGACTTTC. Its protein is CASSQLQRRGTGANFLTF.